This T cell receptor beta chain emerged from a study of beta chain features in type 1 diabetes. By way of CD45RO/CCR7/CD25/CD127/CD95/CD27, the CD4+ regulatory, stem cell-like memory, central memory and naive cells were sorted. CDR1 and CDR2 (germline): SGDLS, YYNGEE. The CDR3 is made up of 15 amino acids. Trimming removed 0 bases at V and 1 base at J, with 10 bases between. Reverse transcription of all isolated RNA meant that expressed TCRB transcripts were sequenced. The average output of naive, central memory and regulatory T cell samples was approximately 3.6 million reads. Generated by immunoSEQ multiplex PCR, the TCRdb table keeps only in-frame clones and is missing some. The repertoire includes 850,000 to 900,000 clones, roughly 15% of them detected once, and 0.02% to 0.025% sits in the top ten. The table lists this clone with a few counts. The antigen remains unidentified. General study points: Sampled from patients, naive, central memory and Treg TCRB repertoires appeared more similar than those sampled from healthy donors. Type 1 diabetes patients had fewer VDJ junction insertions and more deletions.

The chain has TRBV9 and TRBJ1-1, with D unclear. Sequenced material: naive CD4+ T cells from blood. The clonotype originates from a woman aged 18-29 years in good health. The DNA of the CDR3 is TGTGCCAGCAGCGTAGGACGGGGTAGGAACACTGAAGCTTTCTTT. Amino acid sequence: CASSVGRGRNTEAFF.